The TCR beta chain described here comes from a study of T cells in Graves' hyperthyroidism and ophthalmopathy. This clonotype came up a few times. Amplified regions were TCR beta CDR3 sequences from RNA transcripts. The primer set for the first-round RT-PCR of the TCR CDR3 was HTBI. From the multiplex PCR reads, TCRdb called clonotypes with MiXCR, one entry per CDR3 protein. This table holds 300,000 to 500,000 distinct CDR3 sequences, 11% to 15% found once. The CDR3 spans 15 residues. The germline gives CDR1 MRHNA, CDR2 SNTAGT. Unmatched junction bases numbered 3, after V lost 4 bases and J lost 1 base.

This TCR was recovered from a man aged 50-59 years with Graves' ophthalmopathy. This sequence joins TRBV6-4 and TRBJ2-1; 8 positions match TRBD2. The specimen was blood. The CDR3 loop reads CASSVREGSYNEQFF. CDR3 sequence (DNA): TGTGCCAGCAGTGTTCGGGAGGGGTCCTACAATGAGCAGTTCTTC.